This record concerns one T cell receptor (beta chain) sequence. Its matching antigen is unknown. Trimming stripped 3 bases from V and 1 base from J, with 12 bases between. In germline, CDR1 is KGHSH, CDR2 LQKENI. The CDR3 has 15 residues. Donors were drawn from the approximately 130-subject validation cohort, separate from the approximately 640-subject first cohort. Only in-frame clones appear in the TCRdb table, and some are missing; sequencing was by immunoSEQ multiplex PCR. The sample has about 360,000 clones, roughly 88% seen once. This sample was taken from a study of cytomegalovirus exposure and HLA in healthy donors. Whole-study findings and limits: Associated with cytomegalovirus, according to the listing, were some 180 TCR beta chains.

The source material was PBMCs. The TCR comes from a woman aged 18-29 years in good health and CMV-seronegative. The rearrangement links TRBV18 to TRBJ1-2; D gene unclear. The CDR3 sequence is CASSPGREINYGYTF. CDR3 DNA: TGTGCCAGCTCACCGGGGAGGGAGATTAACTATGGCTACACCTTC.